The present T cell receptor beta chain was sequenced within a study of blood T cell repertoires in COVID-19. Study information: Some COVID-19 samples were acute and others convalescent; all came from the United States, Italy and Spain. The analysed material was cDNA or gDNA that came from T cells, B-cell-depleted T cells, or PBMCs.

V gave up 5 bases and J gave up 7 bases, with 12 bases separating them. In germline, CDR1 is DFQATT, CDR2 SNEGSKA (reference sequence). The CDR3 is 11 amino acids. The authors' processing: Nucleated cell number was recorded as an estimate derived from reference gene primer amplification. Profiled with immunoSEQ multiplex PCR; TCRdb holds only in-frame clones, not every one. V, J and clone size reflect that table, while D and trimming were determined from the DNA. In the table there are 35,000 to 45,000 clones, approximately 88% of which are singletons. The chain uses TRBV20-1 and TRBJ2-7; D ambiguous. This sequence was found in a human donor in a cohort sampled during active COVID-19. Sequenced: peripheral blood. The CDR3 bases are TGCAGTGCTGGTTCTAGTCTGGAGCAGTACTTC. This codes for CSAGSSLEQYF.